The 6 T cell receptor beta chains in this list originate from one sample, sequenced in a study of T cells in Graves' hyperthyroidism and ophthalmopathy. The investigators amplified TCR beta CDR3 regions from RNA transcripts. With the HTBI primer set, the TCR CDR3 went through a first round of RT-PCR. TCRdb used MiXCR to reprocess the multiplex PCR reads, holding one entry per CDR3 protein. The sample lists approximately 400,000 distinct CDR3 sequences, less than 20% occurring once. Sample: blood. These receptors all stem from a woman younger than 35 with Graves' hyperthyroidism that later progressed to Graves' ophthalmopathy.

The table lists this clonotype with a few counts. The chain carries TRBV7-2 and TRBJ2-5; D may be TRBD2 (7 bases). Germline V CDR1 and CDR2: SGHTA, FQGNSA. Trimming took off 0 bases at V and 4 bases at J, with 12 bases between the two ends. The CDR3 is made up of 15 amino acids. The CDR3 DNA follows: TGTGCCAGCAGCTTAGCGGGGGGGGGGCGAGAGACCCAGTACTTC. Encoded protein: CASSLAGGGRETQYF.

This clonotype was found many times. V and J are TRBV6-5 and TRBJ1-2; possible D gene TRBD1, 6 bases. From germline, CDR1 is MNHEY and CDR2 SVGAGI. Trimming left V 2 bases short and J 2 bases short, with 9 bases between. CDR3 length: 14 amino acids. The CDR3 reads CASSYGRGNYGYTF. CDR3 nucleotide sequence: TGTGCCAGCAGTTACGGCAGGGGAAACTATGGCTACACCTTC.

About this clonotype: A read error is possible here, since a much larger clone lies one base away. V usage is TRBV11-3 and J usage is TRBJ2-1; 13 bases are shared with TRBD2. There are 15 residues in the CDR3. Germline CDR1 is SGHNT and CDR2 is YENEEA. The CDR3 DNA is TGTGCCAGCAGCCGCGGGACTAGCGGGACCAATAAGCAGTTCTTC. Residues: CASSRGTSGTNKQFF.

This clonotype appeared many times. The chain employs TRBV10-3 and TRBJ1-5; perhaps TRBD1 as D (5 bases). CDR1 ENHRY and CDR2 SYGVKD come from the germline V gene. The CDR3 extends over 14 amino acids. Trimming cost V 3 bases and J 2 bases, with 8 bases left between them. This CDR3 reads CAISEQVGNQPQHF. In DNA form, the CDR3 reads TGTGCCATCAGTGAACAGGTCGGCAATCAGCCCCAGCATTTT.

This clonotype occurred many times. CDR3 in DNA: TGTGCCAGCAATGCCTGGGGATCTCAAGAGACCCAGTACTTC. Its protein is CASNAWGSQETQYF. The rearrangement joins TRBV6-2 or TRBV6-3 to TRBJ2-5; D gene unclear. In germline, CDR1 is MNHEY, CDR2 SVGEGT. The CDR3 totals 14 residues. The ends were cut back, 7 bases at V and 2 bases at J, with 14 bases in the middle.

V is TRBV25-1 and J is TRBJ2-7; 11 bases line up with TRBD2. In germline, CDR1 is MGHDK, CDR2 SYGVNS. The CDR3 is 15 amino acids. J gave up 3 bases and V 4 bases, and 5 bases lay outside the gene matches. The CDR3: CASSVHSGGGYEQYF. DNA of the CDR3: TGTGCCAGCAGTGTCCATAGCGGGGGGGGCTACGAGCAGTACTTC.